This T cell receptor (beta chain) was identified during a study of blood T cells in healthy people across ages. Regarding this clonotype: Its specificity is unknown.

Isolated PBMCs totaled at least 6.5 million in each sample. The second PCR ran about 6 to 12 cycles with a sample-barcoded 5' primer and J-beta primers. TCRdb ran MiXCR on the 5' RACE reads and lists one entry per CDR3 protein. The table has about 780,000 distinct CDR3 sequences, about a quarter seen once. Study-wide findings and caveats: Strong correlation was found linking TCR beta diversity to naive T cell percentage. Older individuals had lower TCR beta diversity per million T cells (the decline was roughly linear).

Per the germline V gene, CDR1 is SGHKS and CDR2 is YYEKEE (reference sequence). The CDR3 covers 14 residues. Trimming pared 4 bases from V and 4 bases from J, leaving 13 bases between. Another study also made use of these data, one on T cells of mothers and their children. Turning to that study: A few healthy Caucasian mothers and their six children donated.

The receptor comes from a boy between 10 and 17 years old in good health. Sequenced material: blood. The chain has TRBV5-5 and TRBJ2-3, with TRBD2 as a possible D gene (5 bases). CDR3 bases: TGTGCCAGCAGCGGACCGGGAAACGCAGATACGCAGTATTTT. This encodes CASSGPGNADTQYF.